The 26 T cell receptor beta chains given below trace back to one sample, sequenced in a study of control samples from healthy donors and cancer patients. Assay used: immunoSEQ multiplex PCR; TCRdb lists only in-frame clones, some missing. The sample carries 400,000 to 500,000 clones, approximately 92% recorded once. The sequenced sample consisted of PBMCs. Every receptor here comes from a man aged 40-49 years with head and neck cancer.

This clone was detected a few times. The chain uses TRBV14 and TRBJ2-5; D unresolved. Between the trimmed V and J ends, which lost 0 bases and 1 base, there was a span of 6 bases. Germline V gives CDR1 SGHDN, CDR2 FVKESK. The CDR3 sequence is 14 residues long. CDR3: CASSQDPLQETQYF. The DNA for the CDR3 is TGTGCCAGCAGCCAAGACCCCCTCCAAGAGACCCAGTACTTC.

The chain links TRBV14 to TRBJ2-1; D tentatively reads TRBD1 or TRBD2 (5 bases each). From germline, CDR1 is SGHDN and CDR2 FVKESK. This CDR3 contains 15 residues. Trimming pared 5 bases from V and 8 bases from J, leaving 19 bases between. CDR3 DNA sequence: TGTGCCAGCAGCTTGTCCCTGGGACGGATCGATGAGCAGTTCTTC. This encodes CASSLSLGRIDEQFF.

This clone was picked up a small number of times. The V call is TRBV6-5, the J call TRBJ1-1; D is possibly TRBD1 (5 bases). This CDR3 contains 14 residues. The germline V gene has CDR1 MNHEY and CDR2 SVGAGI. Trimming took off 4 bases at V and 3 bases at J, with 12 bases between the two ends. The CDR3 bases are TGTGCCAGCAGTTTCAGGGAGAGAGACACTGAAGCTTTCTTT. It is translated as CASSFRERDTEAFF.

The chain combines TRBV5-6 with TRBJ2-7, with 8 bases that match TRBD2. V trimming: 4 bases; J trimming: 2 bases; junction bases outside the gene matches: 5. Per germline, CDR1 SGHDT and CDR2 YYEEEE. This CDR3 has 14 residues. The CDR3 spells CASSRGGRTYEQYF. In nucleotides, the CDR3 is TGTGCCAGCAGCCGCGGGGGGCGTACCTACGAGCAGTACTTC. Full variable domain (rest looked up from reference TRBV5-6 and TRBJ2-7): DAGVTQSPTHLIKTRGQQVTLRCSPKSGHDTVSWYQQALGQGPQFIFQYYEEEERQRGNFPDRFSGHQFPNYSSELNVNALLLGDSALYLCASSRGGRTYEQYFGPGTRLTVT.

The rearrangement uses TRBV13 and TRBJ2-6, with a weak D call TRBD2 (6 bases). CDR3 length: 16 amino acids. The germline V and J ends were trimmed by 1 base and 1 base, with 8 bases remaining between them. Per the germline V gene, CDR1 is PRHDT and CDR2 is FYEKMQ (reference sequence). This chain's CDR3 is CASSLDGRSGANVLTF. The CDR3 DNA sequence: TGTGCCAGCAGCTTAGATGGGAGGTCTGGGGCCAACGTCCTGACTTTC.

This clone turned up a few times. The V call is TRBV7-2, the J call TRBJ1-2; maybe TRBD1 (5 bases). The CDR3 spans 12 residues. Trimming cost V 8 bases and J 8 bases, with 15 bases left between them. The germline CDR1 and CDR2 sequences are SGHTA and FQGNSA. Written as DNA, the CDR3 is TGTGCCAGCCAGCGAGGGGTGGAGGGCTACACCTTC. Translated: CASQRGVEGYTF.

The gene calls are TRBV27 and TRBJ1-2, with D uncertain. V was shortened by 6 bases and J by 3 bases, with 11 bases between the two germline ends. Germline V CDR1 and CDR2: MNHEY, SMNVEV (reference sequence). This CDR3 comprises 13 residues. The CDR3 reads CASSPGRDYGYTF. For the CDR3, the DNA is TGTGCCAGCAGCCCCGGACGGGACTATGGCTACACCTTC.

The rearrangement joins TRBV10-1 to TRBJ2-3; 8 bases match TRBD2. The J segment lost 1 base and the V segment lost 3 bases, leaving 3 bases of the junction unmatched. CDR1 and CDR2 (germline): WNHNN, SYGVQD (reference sequence). CDR3 length: 15 residues. CDR3 amino acids: CASSDGSGGTDTQYF. CDR3 bases: TGCGCCAGCAGTGATGGTAGCGGGGGCACAGATACGCAGTATTTT.

The chain recombines TRBV18 with TRBJ1-3; D is uncertain. There are 14 residues in the CDR3. Germline CDR1 reads KGHSH; CDR2 reads LQKENI. Trimming removed 3 bases at V and 0 bases at J, with 6 bases between. CDR3 sequence (DNA): TGTGCCAGCTCACCGGTAGCCTCTGGAAACACCATATATTTT. Translating it yields CASSPVASGNTIYF.

The chain uses TRBV27 and TRBJ2-1; TRBD2 agrees at 7 bases. In germline, CDR1 is MNHEY, CDR2 SMNVEV (reference sequence). V trimming: 7 bases; J trimming: 4 bases; junction bases outside the gene matches: 10. There are 15 residues in the CDR3. CDR3: CASNIRAGYYNEQFF. In DNA, the CDR3 is TGTGCCAGCAACATTAGAGCGGGATATTACAATGAGCAGTTCTTC.

The V and J genes are TRBV7-9 and TRBJ1-4; D is unresolved. V dropped 5 bases and J dropped 3 bases, with 25 bases sitting between them. The CDR3 length is 19 residues. Germline CDR1 SEHNR, CDR2 FQNEAQ (reference sequence). CDR3 DNA sequence: TGTGCCAGCAGCCTTATTCAAGGCCCCCCATTTCGAGCTAATGAAAAACTGTTTTTT. It specifies CASSLIQGPPFRANEKLFF.

The gene calls are TRBV5-1 and TRBJ1-1; D is unclear. Trimming pared 0 bases from V and 4 bases from J, leaving 10 bases between. The CDR3 runs to 14 residues. Germline V lookup: CDR1 SGHRS, CDR2 YFSETQ. CDR3 nucleotide sequence: TGCGCCAGCAGCTTGGCAGCCCACGGCACTGAAGCTTTCTTT. Amino acid sequence: CASSLAAHGTEAFF.

The chain couples TRBV5-4 to TRBJ2-7; 7 bases align to TRBD2. This CDR3 comprises 14 residues. V was clipped by 3 bases and J by 9 bases; unmatched bases: 12. CDR1 and CDR2 from the germline V gene are SGHNT and YYREEE (reference sequence). The CDR3 sequence: CASSSKRDLRWQYF. The CDR3 nucleotides are TGTGCCAGCAGCTCCAAGCGGGACCTCCGGTGGCAGTACTTC. The complete variable domain, with remaining parts taken from reference TRBV5-4 and TRBJ2-7, reads ETGVTQSPTHLIKTRGQQVTLRCSSQSGHNTVSWYQQALGQGPQFIFQYYREEENGRGNFPPRFSGLQFPNYSSELNVNALELDDSALYLCASSSKRDLRWQYFGPGTRLTVT.

The chain's CDR3 is CASSWTSGSVHEQFF. The CDR3, as DNA: TGTGCCAGCAGCTGGACTAGCGGGAGTGTGCATGAGCAGTTCTTC. The rearrangement uses TRBV5-4 and TRBJ2-1, with TRBD2 identical over 13 bases. The CDR3 loop spans 15 amino acids. Trimming cost V 3 bases and J 8 bases; bases outside gene matches: 5. Germline V gene data show CDR1 as SGHNT and CDR2 as YYREEE (reference sequence). Looking up the rest from reference TRBV5-4 and TRBJ2-1 gives the full variable domain: ETGVTQSPTHLIKTRGQQVTLRCSSQSGHNTVSWYQQALGQGPQFIFQYYREEENGRGNFPPRFSGLQFPNYSSELNVNALELDDSALYLCASSWTSGSVHEQFFGPGTRLTVL.

The chain couples TRBV27 to TRBJ2-2; D is possibly TRBD2 (7 bases). The CDR3 contains 16 residues. The V and J ends lost 6 bases and 5 bases respectively, with 19 bases between them. Germline V gene lookup returns CDR1 MNHEY and CDR2 SMNVEV (reference sequence). For the CDR3, the DNA is TGTGCCAGCAGCCGGCGAGGGGGGGCTGGAACCGGGGAGCTGTTTTTT. Its translation is CASSRRGGAGTGELFF.

The chain recombines TRBV28 with TRBJ1-6; D is ambiguous. The CDR3 consists of 14 residues. V dropped 3 bases and J dropped 8 bases, with 11 bases sitting between them. From germline, CDR1 is MDHEN and CDR2 SYDVKM. The CDR3 coding sequence is TGTGCCAGCAGTTTTGGTGGACTCTATTCACCCCTCCACTTT. Translation gives CASSFGGLYSPLHF.

In nucleotides, the CDR3 is TGTGCCAGCAGCCCTGGGACAGATAGCACAGATACGCAGTATTTT. Its protein product is CASSPGTDSTDTQYF. The chain has TRBV7-9 and TRBJ2-3; 7 nucleotides line up with TRBD1. CDR3 length: 15 amino acids. V lost 5 bases and J lost 0; bases outside the gene matches: 5. In germline, CDR1 is SEHNR, CDR2 FQNEAQ (reference sequence).

J is TRBJ2-7 and V is TRBV14; 8 positions agree with TRBD1. The CDR3 runs 15 residues. Germline-derived CDR1 and CDR2 are SGHDN and FVKESK. V shed 4 bases and J 5 bases; nucleotides not matched to a gene: 10. The CDR3 here is CASSPPGQVVHEQYF. CDR3 in DNA: TGTGCCAGCAGCCCGCCGGGACAGGTAGTCCACGAGCAGTACTTC.

The chain employs TRBV7-9 and TRBJ2-2; tentative D call: TRBD1 (6 bases). The CDR3 length is 14 residues. V lost 4 bases and J 4 bases, leaving 10 bases between the germline ends. CDR1 SEHNR and CDR2 FQNEAQ come from the germline V gene (reference sequence). The CDR3 protein is CASSYGTTTGELFF. The CDR3 coding sequence is TGTGCCAGCAGCTACGGGACAACCACCGGGGAGCTGTTTTTT.

The rearrangement uses TRBV19 and TRBJ1-3, with TRBD1 as a possible D gene (6 bases). V was cut by 4 bases and J by 0 bases, with 10 bases left in between. Germline V CDR1 and CDR2: LNHDA, SQIVND (reference sequence). The CDR3 covers 15 residues. The CDR3 DNA follows: TGTGCCAGTAGTAGTACAGGGTCCTCTGGAAACACCATATATTTT. Its protein product is CASSSTGSSGNTIYF.

The genes are TRBV6-5 and TRBJ1-2; a weak D match, TRBD1 (5 bases). Germline-derived CDR1 and CDR2 are MNHEY and SVGAGI. V was cut by 10 bases and J by 2 bases, with 20 bases left in between. This CDR3 has 15 residues. In nucleotides, the CDR3 is TGTGCCATCTTGCCCAGGGATGCGACCAACTATGGCTACACCTTC. Translating gives CAILPRDATNYGYTF.

The V gene is TRBV7-2, the J gene TRBJ2-7, with TRBD1 matching 7 bases. The V segment lost 5 bases and the J segment 2 bases; nucleotides outside the gene matches: 3. This CDR3 is built from 13 residues. Germline V CDR1 and CDR2: SGHTA, FQGNSA. The CDR3 sequence: CASSRTGPYEQYF. The CDR3 nucleotides read TGTGCCAGCAGCCGGACAGGACCCTACGAGCAGTACTTC.

The chain couples TRBV12-3 or TRBV12-4 to TRBJ2-5; tentatively, D is TRBD2 (5 bases). The ends were cut back, 6 bases at V and 5 bases at J, with 13 bases in the middle. This CDR3 spans 13 amino acids. CDR3 sequence: CASSRGSWETQYF. For the CDR3, the DNA is TGTGCCAGCAGCCGAGGGTCTTGGGAGACCCAGTACTTC.

The chain links TRBV28 to TRBJ2-5; weak D call: TRBD1 (5 bases). V lost 3 bases to trimming and J lost 5 bases, with 16 bases between them. The CDR3 sequence is 15 residues long. Per germline, CDR1 MDHEN and CDR2 SYDVKM. This CDR3 reads CASSLLGQGRETQYF. CDR3 bases: TGTGCCAGCAGTTTGTTGGGGCAGGGTAGGGAGACCCAGTACTTC.

The chain couples TRBV30 to TRBJ1-5, with D uncertain. Trimming pared 0 bases from V and 4 bases from J, leaving 13 bases between. The CDR3 spans 15 residues. Germline values: CDR1 GTSNPN, CDR2 SVGIG (reference sequence). The DNA of the CDR3 is TGTGCCTGGAGTGTAGGAAGGGTTGGAAATCAGCCCCAGCATTTT. Amino acids: CAWSVGRVGNQPQHF.

Written as DNA, the CDR3 is TGCGCCAGCAGCACGGGACAGGGGGCGCAAGAGCAGTACTTC. This translates into CASSTGQGAQEQYF. This chain connects TRBV5-1 to TRBJ2-7; 12 nucleotides line up with TRBD1. The CDR3 has 14 amino acids. CDR1 and CDR2 (germline): SGHRS, YFSETQ. V was pared by 4 bases and J by 7 bases, with 6 bases of the junction left unmatched.